The 18 T cell receptor beta chains given below trace back to one sample, sequenced in a study of spatial heterogeneity in lung cancer. These receptors lack a known antigen. MiXCR, applied by TCRdb to the 5' RACE reads, yields one record per CDR3 protein. The sample yields approximately 9,000 distinct CDR3 sequences, 4.5% seen once. Whole-study results and caveats: It was found that expanded intratumoral alpha and beta TCR counts tracked tumor mutation counts.

Time point noted: sample taken at primary tumor resection. The specimen was lung tumor tissue, collected at surgery. The receptor source for this set is a female donor with early-stage non-small cell lung cancer.

This clonotype was counted between two and nine times. The chain combines TRBV7-2 with TRBJ2-1, with D unclear. Trimming stripped 5 bases from V and 5 bases from J, with 10 bases between. Germline V gives CDR1 SGHTA, CDR2 FQGNSA. The CDR3 covers 13 residues. The CDR3 nucleotides read TGTGCCAGCAGCGTCGGCCCGAACAATGAGCAGTTCTTC. Protein: CASSVGPNNEQFF.

This clonotype has ten or more counts. A single base separates this from a much larger clone, so it may be a read error. This chain uses TRBV18 with TRBJ1-2, with D hard to call. The V gene's germline CDR1 is KGHSH and CDR2 LQKENI. The CDR3 has 14 amino acids. As DNA, the CDR3 is TGTGCCAGCTCACAGGACCTGGCTAACTATGGCTACAACTTC. It is translated as CASSQDLANYGYNF.

The V gene is TRBV6-4, the J gene TRBJ2-3; possibly TRBD2 for D (6 bases). V was cut by 5 bases and J by 2 bases, with 17 bases left in between. This CDR3 has 16 residues. Germline assignment: CDR1 MRHNA and CDR2 SNTAGT. CDR3 nucleotide sequence: TGTGCCAGCAGTCCAAAGGCGGGACTCACCACAGATACGCAGTATTTT. Translated: CASSPKAGLTTDTQYF.

This clonotype was counted ten times or more. The V call is TRBV2, the J call TRBJ2-4, with 7 positions matching TRBD1. Germline CDR1 SNHLY, CDR2 FYNNEI. The CDR3 is made up of 13 amino acids. Trimming cost V 6 bases and J 5 bases; bases outside gene matches: 4. This chain's CDR3 is CASRRDRENIQYF. The CDR3 bases are TGTGCCAGCAGACGGGACAGAGAAAACATTCAGTACTTC.

This clonotype has ten or more counts. This sequence joins TRBV20-1 and TRBJ2-7, with D unclear. CDR1 and CDR2 (germline): DFQATT, SNEGSKA (reference sequence). The CDR3 loop spans 11 amino acids. The V gene lost 3 bases and the J gene lost 3 bases, with 6 bases spanning the gap. In nucleotides, the CDR3 is TGCAGTGCTAGGGGAAGCTACGAGCAGTACTTC. It codes for CSARGSYEQYF.

This clonotype has a count of ten or more. The chain links TRBV27 to TRBJ1-1, with D possibly matching TRBD1 (5 bases). The germline CDR1 and CDR2 sequences are MNHEY and SMNVEV (reference sequence). The germline V and J ends were trimmed by 8 bases and 0 bases, with 13 bases remaining between them. The CDR3 totals 14 residues. The CDR3 DNA reads as TGTGCCAGCCAAAATACAGGAATGAACACTGAAGCTTTCTTT. Encoded protein: CASQNTGMNTEAFF.

This clonotype showed up many times. This sequence joins TRBV7-9 and TRBJ2-3; no clear D gene. Germline CDR1 SEHNR, CDR2 FQNEAQ (reference sequence). V shed 5 bases and J shed 3 bases, with 6 bases lying between them. This CDR3 spans 12 amino acids. CDR3 in amino acids: CASSTSTDTQYF. The CDR3 DNA sequence: TGTGCCAGCAGCACTTCTACAGATACGCAGTATTTT.

This clonotype is judged medium-sized. V and J are TRBV6-2 or TRBV6-3 and TRBJ2-5, with a tentative D call TRBD1 (6 bases). CDR1 is MNHEY, CDR2 SVGEGT, per germline. CDR3 length: 15 amino acids. The V end lost 6 bases, the J end lost 4 bases, and 18 bases lay between the germline ends. The CDR3 sequence is CASSSQGTVRETQYF. CDR3 DNA: TGTGCCAGCAGCAGTCAGGGGACCGTGAGAGAGACCCAGTACTTC.

This clonotype was recorded many times. This chain links TRBV5-1 with TRBJ1-1, with D hard to call. The CDR3 totals 14 residues. CDR1 is SGHRS and CDR2 is YFSETQ in the germline V gene. Trimming cost V 2 bases and J 0 bases, with 8 bases left between them. The CDR3 loop is CASSFSGMNTEAFF. CDR3 sequence (DNA): TGCGCCAGCAGCTTTTCGGGGATGAACACTGAAGCTTTCTTT. The full variable domain, rest sourced from reference TRBV5-1 and TRBJ1-1, is KAGVTQTPRYLIKTRGQQVTLSCSPISGHRSVSWYQQTPGQGLQFLFEYFSETQRNKGNFPGRFSGRQFSNSRSEMNVSTLELGDSALYLCASSFSGMNTEAFFGQGTRLTVV.

The J gene is TRBJ2-3, the V gene TRBV28; TRBD2 is a possible D gene (5 bases). Germline values: CDR1 MDHEN, CDR2 SYDVKM. This CDR3 region has 14 residues. With 4 bases removed from V and 2 bases from J, the gap between germline ends came to 10 bases. The CDR3 sequence: CASSSAEPTDTQYF. The CDR3 DNA reads TGTGCCAGCAGTTCAGCGGAGCCCACAGATACGCAGTATTTT.

This clonotype was found many times. This chain connects TRBV12-3 or TRBV12-4 to TRBJ1-5; 7 bases line up with TRBD1. V lost 5 bases to trimming and J lost 5 bases; unmatched junction nucleotides: 6. This CDR3 contains 14 residues. The CDR3 bases are TGTGCCAGCAGTCTTAGGGGGCTCGATCAGCCCCAGCATTTT. The encoded protein is CASSLRGLDQPQHF.

This clonotype was found many times. A read error may produce the germline difference seen at one junction end. The rearrangement links TRBV11-2 to TRBJ2-1; D not resolved. Germline V gene sequence: CDR1 SGHAT, CDR2 FQNNGV. This CDR3 has 12 residues. CDR3 loop: CASTLFYNEQFF. CDR3 DNA: TGTGCCAGCACCTTATTCTACAATGAGCAGTTCTTC. Based on the CDR3 plus reference TRBV11-2 and TRBJ2-1, the full variable domain is EAGVAQSPRYKIIEKRQSVAFWCNPISGHATLYWYQQILGQGPKLLIQFQNNGVVDDSQLPKDRFSAERLKGVDSTLKIQPAKLEDSAVYLCASTLFYNEQFFGPGTRLTVL.

The rearrangement links TRBV20-1 to TRBJ1-1; 7 bases match TRBD1. Trimming at V came to 0 bases and at J to 0 bases, leaving 4 bases not matched to a gene. There are 15 residues in the CDR3. Per the germline V gene, CDR1 is DFQATT and CDR2 is SNEGSKA (reference sequence). DNA for the CDR3: TGCAGTGCTAGAGATTGGGGGACAGTGAACACTGAAGCTTTCTTT. Amino acid sequence: CSARDWGTVNTEAFF.

This clonotype is medium-sized. J is TRBJ2-1 and V is TRBV4-1, with TRBD2 matching over 9 bases. Germline V gives CDR1 MGHRA, CDR2 YSYEKL. The junction had 9 bases not matched to a gene; V was cut back by 4 bases and J by 8 bases. This CDR3 is 15 amino acids long. The CDR3 spells CASSRLAGADDEQFF. CDR3 nucleotide sequence: TGCGCCAGCAGCCGTTTAGCGGGAGCAGACGATGAGCAGTTCTTC.

This clonotype was recorded at least ten times. The chain couples TRBV7-2 to TRBJ1-1, with D possibly being TRBD1 (5 bases). Between the trimmed V and J ends, which lost 5 bases and 0 bases, there was a span of 10 bases. Germline V gene data show CDR1 as SGHTA and CDR2 as FQGNSA. The CDR3 extends over 14 amino acids. This CDR3 reads CASSRDPLNTEAFF. CDR3 sequence (DNA): TGTGCCAGCAGCCGGGACCCCCTGAACACTGAAGCTTTCTTT.

This clonotype qualifies as medium-sized. The chain is built from TRBV7-9 and TRBJ2-1; unclear D gene. Trimming shortened V by 0 bases and J by 3 bases, and 12 bases separated the two germline ends. The CDR3 runs 16 residues. The germline V gene encodes CDR1 SEHNR and CDR2 FQNEAQ (reference sequence). The CDR3 loop is CASSLAERTDYNEQFF. The DNA for the CDR3 is TGTGCCAGCAGCTTAGCAGAGAGGACGGACTACAATGAGCAGTTCTTC.

This clonotype was detected many times. V and J are TRBV5-1 and TRBJ1-5; D perhaps matches TRBD1 (6 bases). V was pared by 0 bases and J by 6 bases, with 10 bases between. Germline CDR1 is SGHRS and CDR2 is YFSETQ. The CDR3 is 14 amino acids. The CDR3 DNA sequence: TGCGCCAGCAGCTTGGATGCAGGGGCTCAGCCCCAGCATTTT. Translated, it gives CASSLDAGAQPQHF. Full variable domain (outside the CDR3, taken from reference TRBV5-1 and TRBJ1-5): KAGVTQTPRYLIKTRGQQVTLSCSPISGHRSVSWYQQTPGQGLQFLFEYFSETQRNKGNFPGRFSGRQFSNSRSEMNVSTLELGDSALYLCASSLDAGAQPQHFGDGTRLSIL.

The CDR3 DNA sequence: TGCAGTGCCCTCGCACAGTACCAAGAGACCCAGTACTTC. Translating gives CSALAQYQETQYF. The J gene is TRBJ2-5, the V gene TRBV20-1, with D unresolved. The CDR3 runs to 13 residues. Trimming took off 6 bases at V and 0 bases at J, with 11 bases between the two ends. The germline gives CDR1 DFQATT, CDR2 SNEGSKA (reference sequence).